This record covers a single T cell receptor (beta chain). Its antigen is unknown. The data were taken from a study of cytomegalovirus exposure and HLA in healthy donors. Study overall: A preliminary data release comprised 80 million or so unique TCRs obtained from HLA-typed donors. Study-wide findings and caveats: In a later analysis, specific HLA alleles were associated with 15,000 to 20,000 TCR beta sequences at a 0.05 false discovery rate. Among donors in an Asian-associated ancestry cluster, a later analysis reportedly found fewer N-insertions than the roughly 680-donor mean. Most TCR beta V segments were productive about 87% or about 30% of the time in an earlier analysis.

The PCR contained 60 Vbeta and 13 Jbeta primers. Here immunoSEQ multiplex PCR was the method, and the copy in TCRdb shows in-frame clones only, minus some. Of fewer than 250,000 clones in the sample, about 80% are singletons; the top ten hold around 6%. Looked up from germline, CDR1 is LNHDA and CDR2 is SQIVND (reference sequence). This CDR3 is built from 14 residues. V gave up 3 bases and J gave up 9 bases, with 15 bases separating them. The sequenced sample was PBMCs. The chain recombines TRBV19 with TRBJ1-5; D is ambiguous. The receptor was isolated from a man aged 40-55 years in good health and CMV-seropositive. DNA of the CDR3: TGTGCCAGTAGTATGGACTTTATCGATACGCCCCAGCATTTT. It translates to CASSMDFIDTPQHF.